This T cell receptor beta chain was documented in a study of identical twins. The CDR3 runs to 16 residues. CDR1 MNHEY and CDR2 SVGEGT come from the germline V gene. J lost 3 bases, V lost 7 bases, and 10 bases had no gene match. TCRdb independently ran MiXCR on the 5' RACE reads; one entry per CDR3 protein. The sample carries 460,000 or so distinct CDR3 sequences, 13% to 15% recorded once. Details on this clonotype: Antigen specificity is unknown.

General observations from the study: Analyses based on zero insertions could be partly confounded by invariant MAIT and iNKT cells. Twins shared beta out-of-frame sequences in excess, but this excess was weaker. Modelling underestimated the level of out-of-frame TCR alpha sharing observed in monozygotic twins.

This sample was shared with a second study, whose subject was yellow fever vaccine responses in identical twins.

Sequencing was performed on CD4+ T cells sorted from blood. The sequence came from a woman under 30 in good health. The V call is TRBV6-2 or TRBV6-3, the J call TRBJ2-4; 9 nucleotides align to TRBD2. The CDR3 here is CASTDLAGENKNIQYF. The CDR3 DNA follows: TGTGCCAGCACCGACTTAGCGGGAGAGAACAAAAACATTCAGTACTTC.